The rows below give T cell receptor beta chains drawn from one sample of a study of human T cells and chemical hapten exposure. TCRdb called the RACE reads again in MiXCR, with one record for every CDR3 protein. The table shows tens of thousands of distinct CDR3 sequences, with 12% occurring only once. The specimen comprised whole blood, sampled in connection with sensitization to the hapten diphenylcyclopropenone (DPC). Receptor source: an older woman with alopecia areata. Some clones in this sample may be carry-over from other donors' samples. CDR3s include the opening cysteine and the closing phenylalanine or tryptophan. The order of the fields is D gene, clone size, J gene, V gene, CDR3 protein, CDR3 DNA. D genes are given only for firm matches. Clone size is stated in some rows and not others, as once, few, many or a class when expanded.

TRBD1 | - | TRBJ2-7 | TRBV5-1 | CASSLRTGWEQYF | TGCGCCAGCAGCTTAAGGACAGGATGGGAGCAGTACTTC
TRBD2 | many | TRBJ2-1 | TRBV5-1 | CASSSNRDYSYNEQFF | TGCGCCAGCAGCTCCAACCGGGACTACTCCTACAATGAGCAGTTCTTC
- | - | TRBJ2-7 | TRBV4-1 | CASSQEGRLDEQYF | TGCGCCAGCAGCCAAGAAGGACGGTTAGACGAGCAGTACTTC
TRBD2 | - | TRBJ2-1 | TRBV20-1 | CSAREPGKGSGEYNEQFF | TGCAGTGCTAGAGAACCAGGGAAGGGTAGCGGGGAGTACAATGAGCAGTTCTTC
TRBD1 | - | TRBJ2-7 | TRBV5-1 | CASSFYRGPYEQYF | TGCGCCAGCAGCTTTTACAGGGGTCCCTACGAGCAGTACTTC
- | few | TRBJ2-2 | TRBV2 | CASKRQPNPGELFF | TGTGCCAGCAAAAGGCAGCCCAATCCCGGGGAGCTGTTTTTT
- | - | TRBJ2-2 | TRBV20-1 | CSASPRLNNTGELFF | TGCAGTGCTAGTCCGAGACTGAACAACACCGGGGAGCTGTTTTTT
- | - | TRBJ1-2 | TRBV4-2 | CASSQDVGLGYGYTF | TGTGCCAGCAGCCAAGATGTGGGGTTGGGCTATGGCTACACCTTC
- | many | TRBJ2-1 | TRBV28 | CASSRTGFDEQFF | TGTGCCAGCAGCAGAACAGGGTTCGATGAGCAGTTCTTC
TRBD1 | few | TRBJ1-1 | TRBV5-1 | CASSTQGGDGAEAFF | TGCGCCAGCAGCACCCAGGGGGGGGACGGCGCTGAAGCTTTCTTT
- | few | TRBJ2-5 | TRBV20-1 | CSARRPGAEQETQYF | TGCAGTGCTAGACGGCCGGGGGCAGAGCAAGAGACCCAGTACTTC
TRBD2 | many | TRBJ2-7 | TRBV20-1 | CSASSGLADYEQYF | TGCAGTGCTAGTTCGGGACTAGCGGACTACGAGCAGTACTTC
- | few | TRBJ2-5 | TRBV20-1 | CSARDVQQGEETQYF | TGCAGTGCTAGAGATGTACAACAGGGTGAAGAGACCCAGTACTTC
- | few | TRBJ1-2 | TRBV20-1 | CSATRPNYGYTF | TGCAGTGCTACCCGGCCTAACTATGGCTACACCTTC